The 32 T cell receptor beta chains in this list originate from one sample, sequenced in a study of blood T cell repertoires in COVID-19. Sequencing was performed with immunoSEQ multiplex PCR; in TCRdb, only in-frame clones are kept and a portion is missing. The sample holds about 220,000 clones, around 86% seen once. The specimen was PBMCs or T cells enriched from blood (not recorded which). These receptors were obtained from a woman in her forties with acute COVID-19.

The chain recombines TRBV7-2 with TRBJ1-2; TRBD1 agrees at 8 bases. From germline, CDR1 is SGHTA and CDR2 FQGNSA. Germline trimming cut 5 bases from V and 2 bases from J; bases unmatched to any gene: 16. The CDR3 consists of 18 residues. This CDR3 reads CASSPRRRTGLGNYGYTF. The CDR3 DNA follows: TGTGCCAGCAGCCCCCGACGAAGGACAGGGCTCGGGAACTATGGCTACACCTTC. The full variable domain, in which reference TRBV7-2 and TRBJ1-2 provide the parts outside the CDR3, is GAGVSQSPSNKVTEKGKDVELRCDPISGHTALYWYRQSLGQGLEFLIYFQGNSAPDKSGLPSDRFSAERTGGSVSTLTIQRTQQEDSAVYLCASSPRRRTGLGNYGYTFGSGTRLTVV.

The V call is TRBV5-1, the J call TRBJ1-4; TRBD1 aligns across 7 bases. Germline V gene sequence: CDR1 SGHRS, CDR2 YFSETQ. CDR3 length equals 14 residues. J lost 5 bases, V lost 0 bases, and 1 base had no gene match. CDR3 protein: CASSLETGNEKLFF. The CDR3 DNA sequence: TGCGCCAGCAGCTTGGAGACAGGGAATGAAAAACTGTTTTTT. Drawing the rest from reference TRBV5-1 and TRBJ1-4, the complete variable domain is KAGVTQTPRYLIKTRGQQVTLSCSPISGHRSVSWYQQTPGQGLQFLFEYFSETQRNKGNFPGRFSGRQFSNSRSEMNVSTLELGDSALYLCASSLETGNEKLFFGSGTQLSVL.

DNA for the CDR3: TGCGCCAGCAGCTTGGAGGCCGGGAGCTCGTCTGGCTACACCTTC. Amino acids: CASSLEAGSSSGYTF. J is TRBJ1-2 and V is TRBV5-1; D ambiguous. V lost 0 bases and J lost 7, with 16 bases in between. This CDR3 has 15 residues. CDR1 is SGHRS and CDR2 is YFSETQ in the germline V gene.

CDR3 sequence reads: CASSFADTQYF. The CDR3 bases are TGTGCCAGCAGCTTCGCAGATACGCAGTATTTT. The rearrangement links TRBV5-4 to TRBJ2-3; D remains ambiguous. With 2 bases removed from V and 4 bases from J, the gap between germline ends came to 2 bases. The germline gives CDR1 SGHNT, CDR2 YYREEE (reference sequence). The CDR3 is made up of 11 amino acids.

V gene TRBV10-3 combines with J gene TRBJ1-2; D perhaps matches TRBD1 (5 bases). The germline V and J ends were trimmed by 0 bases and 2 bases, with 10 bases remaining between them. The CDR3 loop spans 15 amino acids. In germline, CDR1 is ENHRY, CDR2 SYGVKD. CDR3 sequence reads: CAISESVAGNYGYTF. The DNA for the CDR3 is TGTGCCATCAGTGAGTCGGTAGCAGGGAACTATGGCTACACCTTC.

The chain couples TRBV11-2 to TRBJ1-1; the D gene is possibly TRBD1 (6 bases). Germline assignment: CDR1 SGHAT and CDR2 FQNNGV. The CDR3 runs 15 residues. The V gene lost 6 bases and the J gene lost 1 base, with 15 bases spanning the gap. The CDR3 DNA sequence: TGTGCCAGCAGAGAAGTCAGGGGCAAGAACACTGAAGCTTTCTTT. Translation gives CASREVRGKNTEAFF.

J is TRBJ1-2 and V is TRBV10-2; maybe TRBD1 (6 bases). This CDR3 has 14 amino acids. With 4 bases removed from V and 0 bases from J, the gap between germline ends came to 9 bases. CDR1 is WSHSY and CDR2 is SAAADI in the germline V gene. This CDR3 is CASSGDRPNYGYTF. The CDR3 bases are TGCGCCAGCAGTGGCGACAGGCCTAACTATGGCTACACCTTC.

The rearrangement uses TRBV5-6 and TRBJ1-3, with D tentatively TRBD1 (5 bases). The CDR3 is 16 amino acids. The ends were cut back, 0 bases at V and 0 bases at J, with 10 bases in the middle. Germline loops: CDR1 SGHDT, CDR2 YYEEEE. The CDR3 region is CASSLGTGFSGNTIYF. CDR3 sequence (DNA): TGTGCCAGCAGCTTGGGCACAGGTTTCTCTGGAAACACCATATATTTT. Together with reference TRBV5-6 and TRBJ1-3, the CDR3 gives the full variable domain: DAGVTQSPTHLIKTRGQQVTLRCSPKSGHDTVSWYQQALGQGPQFIFQYYEEEERQRGNFPDRFSGHQFPNYSSELNVNALLLGDSALYLCASSLGTGFSGNTIYFGEGSWLTVV.

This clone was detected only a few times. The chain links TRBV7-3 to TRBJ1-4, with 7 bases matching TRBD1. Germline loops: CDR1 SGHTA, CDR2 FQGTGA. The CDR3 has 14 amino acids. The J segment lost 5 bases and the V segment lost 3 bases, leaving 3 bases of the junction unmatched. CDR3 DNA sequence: TGTGCCAGCAGCTTTCAGGACAGGAATGAAAAACTGTTTTTT. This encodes CASSFQDRNEKLFF.

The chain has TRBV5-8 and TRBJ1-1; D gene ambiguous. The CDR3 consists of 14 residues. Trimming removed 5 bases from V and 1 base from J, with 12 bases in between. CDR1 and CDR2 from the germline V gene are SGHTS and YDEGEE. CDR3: CASRNTAGNTEAFF. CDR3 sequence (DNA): TGTGCCAGCAGAAATACCGCGGGGAACACTGAAGCTTTCTTT.

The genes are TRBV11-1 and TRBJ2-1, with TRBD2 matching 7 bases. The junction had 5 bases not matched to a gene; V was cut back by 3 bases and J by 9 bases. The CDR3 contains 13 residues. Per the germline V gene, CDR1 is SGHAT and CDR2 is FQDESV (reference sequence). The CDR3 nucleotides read TGTGCCAGCAGCTTGGGAGGGGAGGGTGAGCAGTTCTTC. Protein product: CASSLGGEGEQFF.

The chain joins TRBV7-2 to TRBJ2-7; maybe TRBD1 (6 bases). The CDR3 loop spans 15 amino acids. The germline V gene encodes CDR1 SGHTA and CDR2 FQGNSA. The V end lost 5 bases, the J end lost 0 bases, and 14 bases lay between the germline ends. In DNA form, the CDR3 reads TGTGCCAGCAGCCTAAGGACAGCCTACTCCTACGAGCAGTACTTC. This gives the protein CASSLRTAYSYEQYF.

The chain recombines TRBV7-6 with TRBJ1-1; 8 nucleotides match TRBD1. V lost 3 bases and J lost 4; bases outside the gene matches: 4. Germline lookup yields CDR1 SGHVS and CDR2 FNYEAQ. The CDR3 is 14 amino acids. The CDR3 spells CASSFDRGGTEAFF. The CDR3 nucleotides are TGTGCCAGCAGCTTTGACAGGGGCGGCACTGAAGCTTTCTTT.

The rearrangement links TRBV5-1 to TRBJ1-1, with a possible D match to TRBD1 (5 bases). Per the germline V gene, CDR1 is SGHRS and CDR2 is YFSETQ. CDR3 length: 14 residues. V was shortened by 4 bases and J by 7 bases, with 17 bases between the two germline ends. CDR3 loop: CASSPLGQALEAFF. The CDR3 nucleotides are TGCGCCAGCAGCCCCTTGGGGCAGGCGCTTGAAGCTTTCTTT.

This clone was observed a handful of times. The DNA for the CDR3 is TGCAGCGCCCGACAGGGGGCCCACGAGCAGTACTTC. This codes for CSARQGAHEQYF. J is TRBJ2-7 and V is TRBV29-1, with 10 bases identical to TRBD1. The length of the CDR3 is 12 residues. Germline V gene lookup returns CDR1 SQVTM and CDR2 ANQGSEA. Trimming removed 7 bases from V and 5 bases from J; junction bases left unmatched: 5.

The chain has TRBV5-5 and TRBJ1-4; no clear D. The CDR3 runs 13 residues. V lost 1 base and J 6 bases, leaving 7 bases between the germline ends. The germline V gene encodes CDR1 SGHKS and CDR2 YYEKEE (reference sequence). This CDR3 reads CASSLQGDEKLFF. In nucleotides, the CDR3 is TGTGCCAGCAGCTTGCAAGGAGATGAAAAACTGTTTTTT.

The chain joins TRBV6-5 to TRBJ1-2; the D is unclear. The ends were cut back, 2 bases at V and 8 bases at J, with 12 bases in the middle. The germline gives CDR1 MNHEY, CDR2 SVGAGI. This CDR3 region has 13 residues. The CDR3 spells CASSYEVFRGYTF. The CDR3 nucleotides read TGTGCCAGCAGTTACGAGGTCTTTCGAGGCTACACCTTC.

CDR3 protein: CASSVLVENSPLHF. CDR3 nucleotide sequence: TGTGCCAGCAGCGTACTAGTCGAGAATTCACCCCTCCACTTT. The rearrangement links TRBV9 to TRBJ1-6, with no clear D. This CDR3 is built from 14 residues. V lost 1 base and J 7 bases, leaving 9 bases between the germline ends. Germline values: CDR1 SGDLS, CDR2 YYNGEE.

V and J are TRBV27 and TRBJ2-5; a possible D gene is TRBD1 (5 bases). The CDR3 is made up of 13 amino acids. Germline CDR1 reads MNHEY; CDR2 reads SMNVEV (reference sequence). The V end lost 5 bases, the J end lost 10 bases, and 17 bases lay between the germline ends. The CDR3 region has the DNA TGTGCCAGCAGTCCTTATTATCAGGGAAGCCAGTACTTC. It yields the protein CASSPYYQGSQYF.

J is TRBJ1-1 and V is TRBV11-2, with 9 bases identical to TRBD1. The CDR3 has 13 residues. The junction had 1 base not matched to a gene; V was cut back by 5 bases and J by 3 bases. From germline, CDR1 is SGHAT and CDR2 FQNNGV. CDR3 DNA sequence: TGTGCCAGCAGCCGGGACAGGGACACTGAAGCTTTCTTT. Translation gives CASSRDRDTEAFF. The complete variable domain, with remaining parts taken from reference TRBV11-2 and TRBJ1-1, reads EAGVAQSPRYKIIEKRQSVAFWCNPISGHATLYWYQQILGQGPKLLIQFQNNGVVDDSQLPKDRFSAERLKGVDSTLKIQPAKLEDSAVYLCASSRDRDTEAFFGQGTRLTVV.

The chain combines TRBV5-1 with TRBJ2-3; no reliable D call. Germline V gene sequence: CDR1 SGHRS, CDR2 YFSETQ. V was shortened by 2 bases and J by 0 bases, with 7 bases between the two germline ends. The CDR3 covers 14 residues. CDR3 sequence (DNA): TGCGCCAGCAGCTTCCTCACAAGCACAGATACGCAGTATTTT. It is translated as CASSFLTSTDTQYF.

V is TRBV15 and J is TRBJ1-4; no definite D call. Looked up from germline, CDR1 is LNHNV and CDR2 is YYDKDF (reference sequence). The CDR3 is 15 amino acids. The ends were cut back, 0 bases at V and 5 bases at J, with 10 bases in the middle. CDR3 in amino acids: CATSRDVGGNEKLFF. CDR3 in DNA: TGTGCCACCAGCAGAGATGTGGGAGGGAATGAAAAACTGTTTTTT.

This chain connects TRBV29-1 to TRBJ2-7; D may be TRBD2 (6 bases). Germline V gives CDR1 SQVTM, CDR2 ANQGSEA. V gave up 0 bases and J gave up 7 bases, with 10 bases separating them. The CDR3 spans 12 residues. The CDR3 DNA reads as TGCAGCGTTGAAGATCGAGGAGGGGAGCAGTACTTC. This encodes CSVEDRGGEQYF.

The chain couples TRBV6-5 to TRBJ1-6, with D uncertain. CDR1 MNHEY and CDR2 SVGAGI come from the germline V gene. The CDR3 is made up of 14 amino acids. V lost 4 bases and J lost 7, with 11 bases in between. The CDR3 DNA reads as TGTGCCAGCAGTTGGAGACCTGACAATTCACCCCTCCACTTT. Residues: CASSWRPDNSPLHF.

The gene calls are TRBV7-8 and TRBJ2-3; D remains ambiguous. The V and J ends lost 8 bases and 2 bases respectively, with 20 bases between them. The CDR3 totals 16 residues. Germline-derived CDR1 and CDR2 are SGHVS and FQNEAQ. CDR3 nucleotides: TGTGCCAGCCTCAAATCGCGTTTGACTTACACAGATACGCAGTATTTT. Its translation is CASLKSRLTYTDTQYF.

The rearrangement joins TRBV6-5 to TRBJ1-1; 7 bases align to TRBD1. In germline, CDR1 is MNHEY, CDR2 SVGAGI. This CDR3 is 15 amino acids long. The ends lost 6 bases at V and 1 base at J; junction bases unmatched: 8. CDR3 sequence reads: CASSLGTGANTEAFF. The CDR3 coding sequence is TGTGCCAGCAGCCTGGGTACAGGGGCGAACACTGAAGCTTTCTTT.

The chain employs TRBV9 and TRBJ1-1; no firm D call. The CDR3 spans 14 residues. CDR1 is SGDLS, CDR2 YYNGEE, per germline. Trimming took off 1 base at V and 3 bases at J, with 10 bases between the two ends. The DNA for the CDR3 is TGTGCCAGCAGCGTAATGCTAACCGACACTGAAGCTTTCTTT. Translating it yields CASSVMLTDTEAFF.

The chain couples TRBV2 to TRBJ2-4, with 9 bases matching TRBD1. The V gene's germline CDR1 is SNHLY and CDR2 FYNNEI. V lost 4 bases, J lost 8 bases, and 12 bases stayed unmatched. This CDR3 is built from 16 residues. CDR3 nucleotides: TGTGCCAGCAGTGGGGACAGGGAAGGGGGCTGGGACATTCAGTACTTC. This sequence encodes CASSGDREGGWDIQYF.

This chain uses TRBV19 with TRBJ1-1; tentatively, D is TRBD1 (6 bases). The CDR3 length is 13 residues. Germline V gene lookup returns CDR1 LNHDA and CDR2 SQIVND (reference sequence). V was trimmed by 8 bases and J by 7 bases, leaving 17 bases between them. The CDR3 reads CASGGRGASEAFF. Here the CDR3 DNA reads TGTGCCAGTGGCGGGCGGGGGGCGAGTGAAGCTTTCTTT.

The CDR3 DNA is TGTGCCAGCAGCTTAGCGCAAACCGGGAACACTGAAGCTTTCTTT. Its protein product is CASSLAQTGNTEAFF. The chain uses TRBV7-9 and TRBJ1-1, with D hard to call. CDR1 and CDR2 from the germline V gene are SEHNR and FQNEAQ (reference sequence). The CDR3 has 15 amino acids. V lost 0 bases, J lost 1 base, and 9 bases lay in between.

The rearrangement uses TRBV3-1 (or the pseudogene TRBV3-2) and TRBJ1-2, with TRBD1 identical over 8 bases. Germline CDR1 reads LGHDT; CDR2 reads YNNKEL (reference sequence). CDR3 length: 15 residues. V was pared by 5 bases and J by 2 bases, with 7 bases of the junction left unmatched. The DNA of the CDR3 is TGTGCCAGCAGCTTCACGACAGGGGCGAACTATGGCTACACCTTC. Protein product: CASSFTTGANYGYTF.

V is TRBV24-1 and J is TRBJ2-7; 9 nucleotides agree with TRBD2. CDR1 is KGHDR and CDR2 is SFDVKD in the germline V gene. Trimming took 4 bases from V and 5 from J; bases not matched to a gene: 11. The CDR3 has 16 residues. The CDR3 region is CATSDRLAGHSHEQYV. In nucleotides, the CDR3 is TGTGCCACCAGTGACCGTCTAGCGGGGCATAGCCACGAGCAGTACGTC.